The entry that follows covers one T cell receptor beta chain sequence. TCRB CDR3 was amplified from 2 ug genomic DNA or less. Primers: 60 V beta forward and 13 J beta reverse. Sequencing was performed with immunoSEQ multiplex PCR; in TCRdb, only in-frame clones are kept and a portion is missing. Counted here are about 82,000 clones, roughly 89% occurring once; the ten biggest clones make up roughly 3.2%. The data were taken from a study of glioma-infiltrating T cells after dendritic cell vaccination. Germline V gene data show CDR1 as LNHDA and CDR2 as SQIVND (reference sequence). V lost 10 bases, J lost 7 bases, and 3 bases stayed unmatched. This CDR3 contains 11 residues.

The chain combines TRBV19 with TRBJ1-4; 7 nucleotides line up with TRBD1. The clonotype originates from a human donor with glioblastoma. This specimen was blood, taken before dendritic cell vaccination. The CDR3 sequence: CATRQGEKLFF. The CDR3 nucleotides are TGTGCCACCAGACAGGGTGAAAAACTGTTTTTT.